A selection of T cell receptor beta chains follows, all from one sample in a study of T cell changes during pregnancy in multiple sclerosis. Using immunoSEQ multiplex PCR, the repertoire was profiled, and TCRdb retains in-frame clones only, with some absent. There are 45,000 to 50,000 clones in the sample; around 91% occur only once, and roughly 0.34% lies in the top ten. The material was CD4+ T cells from peripheral blood mononuclear cells, obtained in the second trimester of pregnancy. The receptors shown here come from a female donor in good health, enrolled as a control in a pregnancy study. CDR3s include the opening cysteine and the closing phenylalanine or tryptophan. D genes are given only for firm matches. Only part of the rows carry a size: once, few, many, or a class if the clone is expanded.

abundance: NA
d_gene: NA
j_gene: TRBJ1-6
v_gene: TRBV2
CDR3nt: TGTGCCAGCAGGTTGACAGGCATTAATTCACCCCTCCACTTT
CDR3aa: CASRLTGINSPLHF

abundance: few
d_gene: NA
j_gene: TRBJ1-6
v_gene: TRBV19
CDR3nt: TGTGCCAGTAAAAACTCAGGGTATTCACCCCTCCACTTT
CDR3aa: CASKNSGYSPLHF

abundance: NA
d_gene: NA
j_gene: TRBJ2-2
v_gene: TRBV7-3
CDR3nt: TGTGCCAGCAGCTTATCTTCGGCGACAAACACCGGGGAGCTGTTTTTT
CDR3aa: CASSLSSATNTGELFF

abundance: once
d_gene: NA
j_gene: TRBJ1-1
v_gene: TRBV19
CDR3nt: TGTGCCAGTCTCTTGACTGAAGCTTTCTTT
CDR3aa: CASLLTEAFF

abundance: NA
d_gene: NA
j_gene: TRBJ1-1
v_gene: TRBV4-2
CDR3nt: TGTGCCAGCAGCCAGGATAGACAGACTGAAGCTTTCTTT
CDR3aa: CASSQDRQTEAFF

abundance: NA
d_gene: TRBD2
j_gene: TRBJ2-1
v_gene: TRBV5-6
CDR3nt: TGTGCCAGCAGTTGGGGTCCGGGACTAGCATCCTACAATGAGCAGTTCTTC
CDR3aa: CASSWGPGLASYNEQFF

abundance: NA
d_gene: NA
j_gene: TRBJ1-1
v_gene: TRBV18
CDR3nt: TGTGCCAGCTCACCAGAGGGGGTGAACACTGAAGCTTTCTTT
CDR3aa: CASSPEGVNTEAFF

abundance: NA
d_gene: TRBD1
j_gene: TRBJ1-3
v_gene: TRBV19
CDR3nt: TGTGCCAGTAGTCGGGGGACAGGGGGCTCCTCTGGAAACACCATATATTTT
CDR3aa: CASSRGTGGSSGNTIYF

abundance: NA
d_gene: TRBD1
j_gene: TRBJ1-2
v_gene: TRBV30
CDR3nt: TGTGCCTGGAACCCGGGACAGGGATATTATGGCTACACCTTC
CDR3aa: CAWNPGQGYYGYTF

abundance: NA
d_gene: TRBD2
j_gene: TRBJ2-7
v_gene: TRBV9
CDR3nt: TGTGCCAGCAGCGTAGATCCGGGGACTAACTCCTACGAGCAGTACTTC
CDR3aa: CASSVDPGTNSYEQYF

abundance: NA
d_gene: NA
j_gene: TRBJ2-7
v_gene: TRBV5-1
CDR3nt: TGCGCCAGCACCGACCAGGCCGGGACACCTAGAGGGGAGCAGTACTTC
CDR3aa: CASTDQAGTPRGEQYF

abundance: few
d_gene: NA
j_gene: TRBJ1-1
v_gene: TRBV13
CDR3nt: TGTGCCAGCAGCTTAGATCGGGGTTCGAACACTGAAGCTTTCTTT
CDR3aa: CASSLDRGSNTEAFF

abundance: NA
d_gene: NA
j_gene: TRBJ2-3
v_gene: TRBV6-5
CDR3nt: TGTGCCAGCAGTTACGGAGGGTCAGTAGATACGCAGTATTTT
CDR3aa: CASSYGGSVDTQYF

abundance: NA
d_gene: TRBD2
j_gene: TRBJ2-1
v_gene: TRBV5-1
CDR3nt: TGCGCCAGCAGCTTGAGCGGGGGGTTCGAAAATGAGCAGTTCTTC
CDR3aa: CASSLSGGFENEQFF

abundance: NA
d_gene: NA
j_gene: TRBJ2-6
v_gene: TRBV7-3
CDR3nt: TGTGCCAGCAGCACGGTTATCTCTGGGGCCAACGTCCTGACTTTC
CDR3aa: CASSTVISGANVLTF

abundance: NA
d_gene: NA
j_gene: TRBJ2-1
v_gene: TRBV2
CDR3nt: TGTGCCAGCAGCGGACTAAGATACAATGAGCAGTTCTTC
CDR3aa: CASSGLRYNEQFF

abundance: NA
d_gene: TRBD1
j_gene: TRBJ1-2
v_gene: TRBV9
CDR3nt: TGTGCCAGCAGCGTAGGCCCCTCGGGGCAGGGGGATGGCTACACCTTC
CDR3aa: CASSVGPSGQGDGYTF

abundance: NA
d_gene: TRBD1
j_gene: TRBJ1-2
v_gene: TRBV5-1
CDR3nt: TGCGCCAGCAGCTATAGGACAGGGGGAAATGACTATGGCTACACCTTC
CDR3aa: CASSYRTGGNDYGYTF

abundance: NA
d_gene: TRBD1
j_gene: TRBJ1-2
v_gene: TRBV19
CDR3nt: TGTGCCAGTAGTATGCGGCCGAGACAGGGAAGGGGTGGCTACACCTTC
CDR3aa: CASSMRPRQGRGGYTF

abundance: NA
d_gene: TRBD2
j_gene: TRBJ2-1
v_gene: TRBV11-2
CDR3nt: TGTGCCAGCAGCTTGGCGGGGGATGCCCCCCTCAATGAGCAGTTCTTC
CDR3aa: CASSLAGDAPLNEQFF

abundance: NA
d_gene: NA
j_gene: TRBJ1-2
v_gene: TRBV30
CDR3nt: TGTGCCTGGACCCTGGGGGGGTCCTGCACCTTC
CDR3aa: CAWTLGGSCTF

abundance: few
d_gene: TRBD2
j_gene: TRBJ2-5
v_gene: TRBV19
CDR3nt: TGTGCCAGTAGTATAGGTCAACTAGCGGGGCTAGAGACCCAGTACTTC
CDR3aa: CASSIGQLAGLETQYF

abundance: NA
d_gene: NA
j_gene: TRBJ1-1
v_gene: TRBV5-1
CDR3nt: TGCGCCAGCAGCTTTGCGGGGAACACTGAAGCTTTCTTT
CDR3aa: CASSFAGNTEAFF

abundance: NA
d_gene: NA
j_gene: TRBJ1-2
v_gene: TRBV4-1
CDR3nt: TGCGCCAGCAGCCTCGCAACTCACCCTCCGGGATCGGTGGGGGGTGGCTACACCTTC
CDR3aa: CASSLATHPPGSVGGGYTF

abundance: NA
d_gene: NA
j_gene: TRBJ1-4
v_gene: TRBV6-6
CDR3nt: TGTGCCAGCAGTTACAGGGGGAACAGTGAAAAACTGTTTTTT
CDR3aa: CASSYRGNSEKLFF

abundance: NA
d_gene: NA
j_gene: TRBJ2-1
v_gene: TRBV7-3
CDR3nt: TGTGCCAGCAGCTTTACAGGGTCCAATGAGCAGTTCTTC
CDR3aa: CASSFTGSNEQFF